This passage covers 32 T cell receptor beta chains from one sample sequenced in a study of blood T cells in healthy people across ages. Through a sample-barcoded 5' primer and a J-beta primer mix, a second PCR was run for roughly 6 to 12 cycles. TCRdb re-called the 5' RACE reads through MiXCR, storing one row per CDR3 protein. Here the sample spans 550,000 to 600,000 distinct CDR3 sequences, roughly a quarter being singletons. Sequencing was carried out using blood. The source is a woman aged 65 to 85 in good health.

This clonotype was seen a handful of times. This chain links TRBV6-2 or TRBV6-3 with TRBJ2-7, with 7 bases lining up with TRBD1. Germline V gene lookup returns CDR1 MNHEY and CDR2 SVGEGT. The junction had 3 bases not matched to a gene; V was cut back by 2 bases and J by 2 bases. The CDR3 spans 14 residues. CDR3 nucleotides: TGTGCCAGCAGTTACGACCAGGGGGCCTACGAGCAGTACTTC. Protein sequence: CASSYDQGAYEQYF.

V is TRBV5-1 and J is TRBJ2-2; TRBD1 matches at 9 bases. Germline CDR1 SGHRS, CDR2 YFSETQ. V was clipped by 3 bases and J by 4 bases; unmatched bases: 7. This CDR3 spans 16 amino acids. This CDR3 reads CASSSGQGIGTGELFF. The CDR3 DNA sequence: TGCGCCAGCAGCTCCGGACAGGGGATCGGCACCGGGGAGCTGTTTTTT.

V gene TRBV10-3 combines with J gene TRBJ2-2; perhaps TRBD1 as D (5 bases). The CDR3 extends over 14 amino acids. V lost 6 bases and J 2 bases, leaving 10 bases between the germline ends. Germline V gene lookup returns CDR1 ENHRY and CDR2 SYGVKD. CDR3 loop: CAISTGTNTGELFF. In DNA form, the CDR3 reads TGTGCCATCAGCACAGGTACCAACACCGGGGAGCTGTTTTTT.

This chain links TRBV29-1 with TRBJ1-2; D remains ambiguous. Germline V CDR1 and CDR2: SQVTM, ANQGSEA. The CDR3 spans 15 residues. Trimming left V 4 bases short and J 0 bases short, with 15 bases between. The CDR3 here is CSVGRELGSNYGYTF. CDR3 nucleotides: TGCAGCGTTGGTCGGGAGTTGGGTTCTAACTATGGCTACACCTTC.

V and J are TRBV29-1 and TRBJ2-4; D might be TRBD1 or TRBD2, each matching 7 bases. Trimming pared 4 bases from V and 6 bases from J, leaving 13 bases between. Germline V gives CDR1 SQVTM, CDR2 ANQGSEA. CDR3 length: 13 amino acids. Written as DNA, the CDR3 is TGCAGCGTTGCCCCAGGGGGGGGAAACATTCAGTACTTC. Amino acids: CSVAPGGGNIQYF.

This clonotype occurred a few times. CDR3 region: CASSLTWTLSYEQYF. The CDR3 nucleotides are TGTGCCAGCAGTTTAACCTGGACACTCTCCTACGAGCAGTACTTC. The chain carries TRBV12-3 or TRBV12-4 and TRBJ2-7, with D possibly TRBD1 on 5 matching bases. The CDR3 is 15 amino acids. V lost 2 bases and J lost 0, with 11 bases in between.

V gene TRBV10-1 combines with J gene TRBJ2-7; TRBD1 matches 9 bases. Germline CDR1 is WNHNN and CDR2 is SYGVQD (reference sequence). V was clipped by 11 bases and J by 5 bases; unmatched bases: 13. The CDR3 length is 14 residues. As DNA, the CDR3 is TGCGCCCACTCGATAGGGACAGGGCACGACGAGCAGTACTTC. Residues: CAHSIGTGHDEQYF.

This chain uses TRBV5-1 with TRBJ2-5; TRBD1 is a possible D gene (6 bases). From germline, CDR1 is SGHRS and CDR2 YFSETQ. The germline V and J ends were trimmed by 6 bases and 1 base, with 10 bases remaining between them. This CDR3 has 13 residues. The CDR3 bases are TGCGCCAGCAATAAGGACAGCCAAGAGACCCAGTACTTC. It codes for CASNKDSQETQYF. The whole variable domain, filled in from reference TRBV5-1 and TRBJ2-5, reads KAGVTQTPRYLIKTRGQQVTLSCSPISGHRSVSWYQQTPGQGLQFLFEYFSETQRNKGNFPGRFSGRQFSNSRSEMNVSTLELGDSALYLCASNKDSQETQYFGPGTRLLVL.

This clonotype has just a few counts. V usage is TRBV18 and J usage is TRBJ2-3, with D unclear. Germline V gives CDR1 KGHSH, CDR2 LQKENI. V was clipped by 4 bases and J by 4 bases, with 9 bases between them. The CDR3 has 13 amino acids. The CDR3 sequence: CASSLESADTQYF. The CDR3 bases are TGTGCCAGCTCACTGGAGAGCGCAGATACGCAGTATTTT.

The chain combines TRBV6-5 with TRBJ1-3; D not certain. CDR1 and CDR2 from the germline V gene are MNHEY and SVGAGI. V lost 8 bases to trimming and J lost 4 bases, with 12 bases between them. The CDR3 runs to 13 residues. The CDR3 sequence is CASARKGGNTIYF. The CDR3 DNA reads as TGTGCCAGCGCCAGAAAAGGCGGAAACACCATATATTTT.

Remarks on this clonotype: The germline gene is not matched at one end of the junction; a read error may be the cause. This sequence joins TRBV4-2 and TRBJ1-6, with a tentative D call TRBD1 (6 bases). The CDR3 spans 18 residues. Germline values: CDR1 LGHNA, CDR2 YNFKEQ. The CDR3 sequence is CASSQAGGTSSYNSPLLF. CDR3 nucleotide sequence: TGTGCCAGCAGCCAAGCTGGAGGGACATCCAGCTATAATTCACCCCTCCTCTTT.

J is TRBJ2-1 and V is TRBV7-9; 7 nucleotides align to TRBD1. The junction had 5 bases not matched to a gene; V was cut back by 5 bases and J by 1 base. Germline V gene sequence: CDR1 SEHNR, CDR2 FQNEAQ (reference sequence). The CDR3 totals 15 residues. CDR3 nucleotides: TGTGCCAGCAGCGCCGGGACAGCTTCCTACAATGAGCAGTTCTTC. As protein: CASSAGTASYNEQFF. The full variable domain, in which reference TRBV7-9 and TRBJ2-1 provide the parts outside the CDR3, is DTGVSQNPRHKITKRGQNVTFRCDPISEHNRLYWYRQTLGQGPEFLTYFQNEAQLEKSRLLSDRFSAERPKGSFSTLEIQRTEQGDSAMYLCASSAGTASYNEQFFGPGTRLTVL.

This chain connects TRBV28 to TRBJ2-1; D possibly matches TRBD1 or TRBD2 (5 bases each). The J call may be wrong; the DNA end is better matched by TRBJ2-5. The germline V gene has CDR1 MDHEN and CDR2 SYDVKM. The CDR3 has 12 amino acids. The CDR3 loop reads CASSGDGETQYF. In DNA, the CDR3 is TGTGCCAGCAGTGGGGACGGAGAGACCCAGTACTTC.

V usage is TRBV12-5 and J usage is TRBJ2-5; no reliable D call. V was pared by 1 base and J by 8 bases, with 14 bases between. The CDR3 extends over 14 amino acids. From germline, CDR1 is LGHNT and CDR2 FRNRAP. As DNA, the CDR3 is TGTGCTAGTGGTTTGGGTAGCCCTTCCCCTACCCAGTACTTC. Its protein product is CASGLGSPSPTQYF. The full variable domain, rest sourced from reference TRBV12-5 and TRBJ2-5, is DARVTQTPRHKVTEMGQEVTMRCQPILGHNTVFWYRQTMMQGLELLAYFRNRAPLDDSGMPKDRFSAEMPDATLATLKIQPSEPRDSAVYFCASGLGSPSPTQYFGPGTRLLVL.

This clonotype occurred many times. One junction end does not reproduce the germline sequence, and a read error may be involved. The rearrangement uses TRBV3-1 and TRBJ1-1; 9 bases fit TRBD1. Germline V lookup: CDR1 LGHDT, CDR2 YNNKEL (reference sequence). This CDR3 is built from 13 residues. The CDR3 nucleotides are TGTGCCAGCAGCCAGGCGGGGACAGGGACCCTGGTCTTT. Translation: CASSQAGTGTLVF.

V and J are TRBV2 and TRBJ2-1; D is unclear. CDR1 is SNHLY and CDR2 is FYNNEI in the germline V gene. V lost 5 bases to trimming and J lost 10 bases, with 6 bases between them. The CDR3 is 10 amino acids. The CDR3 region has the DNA TGTGCCAGCAGTACGCGAGAGCAGTTCTTC. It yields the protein CASSTREQFF.

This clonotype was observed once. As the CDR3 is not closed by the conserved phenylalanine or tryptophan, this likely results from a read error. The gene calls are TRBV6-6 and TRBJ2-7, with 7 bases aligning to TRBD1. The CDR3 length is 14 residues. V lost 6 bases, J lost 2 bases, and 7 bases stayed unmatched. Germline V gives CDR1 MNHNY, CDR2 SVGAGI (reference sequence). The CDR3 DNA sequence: TGTGCCAGCAGAAATACAGGGGATGCCTACGAGCAGTACCTC. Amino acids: CASRNTGDAYEQYL.

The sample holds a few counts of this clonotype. CDR3 in amino acids: CASRPGTSGGGYTF. Written as DNA, the CDR3 is TGTGCCAGCCGACCGGGGACTTCCGGGGGTGGCTACACCTTC. The rearrangement uses TRBV2 and TRBJ1-2, with D possibly being TRBD1 (5 bases). Trimming pared 8 bases from V and 7 bases from J, leaving 20 bases between. The CDR3 runs to 14 residues. CDR1 and CDR2 from the germline V gene are SNHLY and FYNNEI. Complete variable domain (other parts from reference TRBV2 and TRBJ1-2): EPEVTQTPSHQVTQMGQEVILRCVPISNHLYFYWYRQILGQKVEFLVSFYNNEISEKSEIFDDQFSVERPDGSNFTLKIRSTKLEDSAMYFCASRPGTSGGGYTFGSGTRLTVV.

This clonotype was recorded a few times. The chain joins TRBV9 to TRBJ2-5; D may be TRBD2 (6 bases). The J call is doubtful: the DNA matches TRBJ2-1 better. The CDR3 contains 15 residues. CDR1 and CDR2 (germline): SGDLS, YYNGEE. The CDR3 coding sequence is TGTGCCAGCAGCGTCCGCGGCCTTTCGGGGGATGAGCAGTTCTTC. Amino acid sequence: CASSVRGLSGDEQFF.

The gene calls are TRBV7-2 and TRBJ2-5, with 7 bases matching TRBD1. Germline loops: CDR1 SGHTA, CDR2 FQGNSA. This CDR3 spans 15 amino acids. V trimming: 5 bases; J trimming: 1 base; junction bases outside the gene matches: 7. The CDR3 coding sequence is TGTGCCAGCAGCCCAGACCGGGACAGCCAAGAGACCCAGTACTTC. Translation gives CASSPDRDSQETQYF.

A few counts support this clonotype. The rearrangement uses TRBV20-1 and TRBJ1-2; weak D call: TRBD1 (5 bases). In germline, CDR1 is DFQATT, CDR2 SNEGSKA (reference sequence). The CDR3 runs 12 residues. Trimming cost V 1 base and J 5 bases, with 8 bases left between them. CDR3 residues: CSARGGMYGYTF. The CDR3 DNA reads TGCAGTGCTAGAGGGGGGATGTATGGCTACACCTTC.

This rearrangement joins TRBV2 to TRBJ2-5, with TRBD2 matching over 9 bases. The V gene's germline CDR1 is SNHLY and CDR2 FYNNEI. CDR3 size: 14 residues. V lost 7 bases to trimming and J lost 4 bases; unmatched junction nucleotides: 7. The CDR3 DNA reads TGTGCCAGCACTCAGGCTAGCGGGGTAGAGACCCAGTACTTC. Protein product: CASTQASGVETQYF.

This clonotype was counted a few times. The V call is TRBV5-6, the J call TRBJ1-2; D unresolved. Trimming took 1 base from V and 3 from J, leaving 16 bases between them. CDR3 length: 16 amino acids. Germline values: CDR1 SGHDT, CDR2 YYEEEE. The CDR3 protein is CASSLIRVESDYGYTF. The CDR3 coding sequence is TGTGCCAGCAGCTTGATCCGGGTCGAGTCAGACTATGGCTACACCTTC.

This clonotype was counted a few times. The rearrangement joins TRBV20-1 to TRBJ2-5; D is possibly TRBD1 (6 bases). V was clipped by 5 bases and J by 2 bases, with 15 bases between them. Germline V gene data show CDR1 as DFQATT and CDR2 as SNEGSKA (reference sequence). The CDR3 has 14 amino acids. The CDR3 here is CSAHIGTSQETQYF. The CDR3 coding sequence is TGCAGTGCTCACATCGGGACATCGCAAGAGACCCAGTACTTC.

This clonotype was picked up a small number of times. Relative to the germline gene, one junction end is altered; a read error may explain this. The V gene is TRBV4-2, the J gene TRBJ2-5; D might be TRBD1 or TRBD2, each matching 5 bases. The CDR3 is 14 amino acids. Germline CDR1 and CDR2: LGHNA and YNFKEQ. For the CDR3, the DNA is TGTGCCTGCAGCGGCAGGGTATTCCAAGAGACCCAGTACTTC. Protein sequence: CACSGRVFQETQYF.

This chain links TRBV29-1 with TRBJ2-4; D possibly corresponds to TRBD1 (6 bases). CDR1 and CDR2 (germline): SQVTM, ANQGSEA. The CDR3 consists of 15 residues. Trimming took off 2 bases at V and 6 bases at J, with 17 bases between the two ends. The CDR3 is CSVENVQGFTNIQYF. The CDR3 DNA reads TGCAGCGTTGAAAACGTACAGGGCTTCACAAACATTCAGTACTTC.

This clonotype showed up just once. Here the CDR3 DNA reads TGTGCCAGCAGCACGGGGGCGGCCAAAAACATTCAGTACTTC. Its translation is CASSTGAAKNIQYF. The V call is TRBV7-2, the J call TRBJ2-4; D might be TRBD1 or TRBD2, each matching 6 bases. The CDR3 contains 14 residues. Germline assignment: CDR1 SGHTA and CDR2 FQGNSA. V was pared by 5 bases and J by 1 base, with 9 bases between.

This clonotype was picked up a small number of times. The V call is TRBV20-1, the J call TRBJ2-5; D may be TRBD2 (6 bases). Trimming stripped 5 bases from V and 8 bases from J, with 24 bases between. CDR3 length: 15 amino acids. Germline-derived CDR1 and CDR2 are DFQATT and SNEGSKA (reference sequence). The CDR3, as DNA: TGCAGTGCTGGGGGGACCGGGACGGGCTTCCGTACCCAGTACTTC. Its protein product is CSAGGTGTGFRTQYF.

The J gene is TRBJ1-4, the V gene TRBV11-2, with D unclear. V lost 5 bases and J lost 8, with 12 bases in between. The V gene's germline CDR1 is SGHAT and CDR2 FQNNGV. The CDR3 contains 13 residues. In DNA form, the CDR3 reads TGTGCCAGCAGCAGGAGCGGACCAGAAAAACTGTTTTTT. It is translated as CASSRSGPEKLFF.

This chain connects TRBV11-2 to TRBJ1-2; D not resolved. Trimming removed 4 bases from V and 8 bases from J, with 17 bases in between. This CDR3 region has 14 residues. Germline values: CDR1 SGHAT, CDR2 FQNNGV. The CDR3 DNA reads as TGTGCCAGCAGCTCTCTTAGCGTGACCGGGGGCTACACCTTC. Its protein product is CASSSLSVTGGYTF. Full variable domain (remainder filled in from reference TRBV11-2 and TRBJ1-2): EAGVAQSPRYKIIEKRQSVAFWCNPISGHATLYWYQQILGQGPKLLIQFQNNGVVDDSQLPKDRFSAERLKGVDSTLKIQPAKLEDSAVYLCASSSLSVTGGYTFGSGTRLTVV.

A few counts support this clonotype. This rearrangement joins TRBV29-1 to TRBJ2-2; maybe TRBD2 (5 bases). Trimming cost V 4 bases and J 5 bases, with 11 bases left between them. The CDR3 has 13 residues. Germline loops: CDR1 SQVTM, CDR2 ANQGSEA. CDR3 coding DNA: TGCAGCGTTGGAGGGCTAGAAACCGGGGAGCTGTTTTTT. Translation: CSVGGLETGELFF.

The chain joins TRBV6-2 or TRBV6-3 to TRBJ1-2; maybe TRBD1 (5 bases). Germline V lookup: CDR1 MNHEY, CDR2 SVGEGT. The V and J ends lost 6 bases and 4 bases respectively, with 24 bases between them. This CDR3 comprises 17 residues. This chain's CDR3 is CASSLGGEYGNFYGYTF. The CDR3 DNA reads TGTGCCAGCAGCCTGGGAGGGGAATACGGCAACTTCTATGGCTACACCTTC.